Presented here are 26 T cell receptor beta chains from one specimen sequenced in a study of T cell responses to AZD1222 COVID-19 vaccine. Method: immunoSEQ multiplex PCR; TCRdb's copy keeps in-frame clones and lacks some. The data contain 25,000 to 35,000 clones, about three quarters of them singletons. Sequencing was performed on peripheral blood, taken on day 0 of AZD1222 vaccination. The receptors here all came from an adult in good health.

The chain combines TRBV7-2 with TRBJ2-2; 7 bases are a match to TRBD1. Germline V lookup: CDR1 SGHTA, CDR2 FQGNSA. V trimming: 3 bases; J trimming: 4 bases; junction bases outside the gene matches: 2. The CDR3 runs 14 residues. The CDR3 DNA is TGTGCCAGCAGCTTGACAGGGACCACCGGGGAGCTGTTTTTT. This sequence encodes CASSLTGTTGELFF.

The chain joins TRBV3-1 (or the pseudogene TRBV3-2) to TRBJ2-2; D gene unclear. The CDR3 runs to 12 residues. With 4 bases removed from V and 11 bases from J, the gap between germline ends came to 11 bases. CDR1 and CDR2 (germline): LGHDT, YNNKEL (reference sequence). CDR3 sequence: CASSRASLELFF. The CDR3 DNA reads TGTGCCAGCAGCCGGGCTTCTCTAGAGCTGTTTTTT.

This chain links TRBV11-2 with TRBJ2-5, with 9 positions matching TRBD1. V lost 6 bases and J lost 5; bases outside the gene matches: 7. The length of the CDR3 is 14 residues. The germline V gene has CDR1 SGHAT and CDR2 FQNNGV. The CDR3 DNA follows: TGTGCCAGCAGGCGCAACAGGGGGCTGGAGACCCAGTACTTC. Its translation: CASRRNRGLETQYF.

The chain has TRBV5-6 and TRBJ1-1; D gene uncertain. Germline V CDR1 and CDR2: SGHDT, YYEEEE. This CDR3 has 14 residues. The germline V and J ends were trimmed by 6 bases and 6 bases, with 18 bases remaining between them. The CDR3 DNA is TGTGCCAGCACCTCACGGCGGGGTAGCGCTGAAGCTTTCTTT. Encoded protein: CASTSRRGSAEAFF.

V usage is TRBV7-9 and J usage is TRBJ1-2; 9 nucleotides agree with TRBD1. Germline values: CDR1 SEHNR, CDR2 FQNEAQ (reference sequence). The V gene end was trimmed by 6 bases and the J gene end by 3 bases; junction bases not matched to a gene: 2. CDR3 length: 13 amino acids. The CDR3 DNA is TGTGCCAGCAGACGACAGGGGGACTATGGCTACACCTTC. The encoded protein is CASRRQGDYGYTF.

This chain uses TRBV10-3 with TRBJ2-2; TRBD2 might be the D (6 bases). The V gene's germline CDR1 is ENHRY and CDR2 SYGVKD. The CDR3 covers 15 residues. The ends were cut back, 7 bases at V and 6 bases at J, with 18 bases in the middle. CDR3 DNA sequence: TGTGCCATCAATAATGGCGATCGGGAGCCCGGGGAGCTGTTTTTT. It encodes CAINNGDREPGELFF.

V gene TRBV5-1 combines with J gene TRBJ1-2, with D unclear. Trimming removed 1 base from V and 2 bases from J, with 3 bases in between. The CDR3 length is 12 residues. The germline CDR1 and CDR2 sequences are SGHRS and YFSETQ. CDR3 nucleotide sequence: TGCGCCAGCAGCTTGTCCAACTATGGCTACACCTTC. It codes for CASSLSNYGYTF.

The rearrangement links TRBV19 to TRBJ1-5; 7 bases are shared with TRBD1. The CDR3 extends over 13 amino acids. Germline V lookup: CDR1 LNHDA, CDR2 SQIVND (reference sequence). J was trimmed by 3 bases and V by 9 bases; bases with no gene match: 5. This chain's CDR3 is CASSDRANQPQHF. CDR3 sequence (DNA): TGTGCCAGCTCCGACAGGGCCAATCAGCCCCAGCATTTT. The complete variable domain, with remaining parts taken from reference TRBV19 and TRBJ1-5, reads DGGITQSPKYLFRKEGQNVTLSCEQNLNHDAMYWYRQDPGQGLRLIYYSQIVNDFQKGDIAEGYSVSREKKESFPLTVTSAQKNPTAFYLCASSDRANQPQHFGDGTRLSIL.

The sample holds one count of this clone. The chain carries TRBV7-9 and TRBJ1-3; D call uncertain. Germline CDR1 and CDR2: SEHNR and FQNEAQ (reference sequence). The CDR3 runs 11 residues. V lost 1 base, J lost 8 bases, and 3 bases lay in between. Here the CDR3 reads CASSLGDTIYF. In DNA form, the CDR3 reads TGTGCCAGCAGCTTAGGAGACACCATATATTTT.

V is TRBV2 and J is TRBJ2-5; D call uncertain. V was trimmed by 6 bases and J by 5 bases, leaving 13 bases between them. The CDR3 contains 13 residues. Per the germline V gene, CDR1 is SNHLY and CDR2 is FYNNEI. CDR3 DNA: TGTGCCAGCAGGGAGCCCCGGGTCGAGACCCAGTACTTC. Protein product: CASREPRVETQYF.

This chain joins TRBV6-5 and TRBJ2-5; either TRBD1 or TRBD2 may supply D (5 bases each). Germline CDR1 and CDR2: MNHEY and SVGAGI. V lost 7 bases, J lost 7 bases, and 16 bases lay in between. The CDR3 has 13 residues. This CDR3 reads CASKTSTRGTQYF. The CDR3 DNA reads as TGTGCCAGCAAGACCTCAACGAGGGGGACCCAGTACTTC.

This clone was seen once. The chain carries TRBV28 and TRBJ2-1; D is perhaps TRBD2 (6 bases). The germline V and J ends were trimmed by 1 base and 9 bases, with 10 bases remaining between them. The CDR3 runs to 13 residues. Germline V gene lookup returns CDR1 MDHEN and CDR2 SYDVKM. CDR3 sequence: CASSLSWGGEQFF. In DNA form, the CDR3 reads TGTGCCAGCAGTTTATCGTGGGGAGGTGAGCAGTTCTTC.

The V call is TRBV27, the J call TRBJ2-5, with D possibly being TRBD1 (6 bases). Germline V CDR1 and CDR2: MNHEY, SMNVEV (reference sequence). This CDR3 is 12 amino acids long. Trimming stripped 8 bases from V and 4 bases from J, with 11 bases between. DNA for the CDR3: TGTGCCAGCTCCAACAGGGTAGAGACCCAGTACTTC. Its translation is CASSNRVETQYF.

J is TRBJ1-5 and V is TRBV18; 8 nucleotides agree with TRBD1. V trimming: 0 bases; J trimming: 9 bases; junction bases outside the gene matches: 10. The CDR3 has 16 amino acids. CDR1 is KGHSH and CDR2 is LQKENI in the germline V gene. The CDR3 loop reads CASSPPLGQGGRPQHF. The CDR3 nucleotides read TGTGCCAGCTCACCACCCCTAGGACAGGGAGGGAGGCCCCAGCATTTT.

The rearrangement uses TRBV5-1 and TRBJ2-7; 13 nucleotides line up with TRBD2. CDR1 and CDR2 from the germline V gene are SGHRS and YFSETQ. This CDR3 spans 15 amino acids. V was pared by 2 bases and J by 3 bases, with 2 bases of the junction left unmatched. The DNA for the CDR3 is TGCGCCAGCAGCTTCGGGACTAGCGGGGTCTACGAGCAGTACGTC. Its protein is CASSFGTSGVYEQYV.

The J gene is TRBJ1-2, the V gene TRBV29-1; 7 bases match TRBD1. Trimming took 7 bases from V and 8 from J; bases not matched to a gene: 16. This CDR3 region has 14 residues. Germline V CDR1 and CDR2: SQVTM, ANQGSEA. Written as DNA, the CDR3 is TGCAGCGCTGATGGGACAGCATCTCGTGGAGGCTACACCTTC. This gives the protein CSADGTASRGGYTF.

This sequence joins TRBV19 and TRBJ1-3, with TRBD1 as a possible D gene (6 bases). The CDR3 has 14 residues. Germline CDR1 reads LNHDA; CDR2 reads SQIVND (reference sequence). Deletions cut 7 bases from V and 3 bases from J, with 13 bases between. The CDR3: CASNAQGLGNTIYF. The CDR3 bases are TGTGCCAGTAACGCACAGGGACTTGGAAACACCATATATTTT.

This clone has just a few counts. This sequence joins TRBV15 and TRBJ1-2; a weak D match, TRBD1 (5 bases). The CDR3 spans 15 residues. CDR1 LNHNV and CDR2 YYDKDF come from the germline V gene (reference sequence). Trimming took off 3 bases at V and 1 base at J, with 12 bases between the two ends. The CDR3 DNA reads TGTGCCACCAGCAGTAGACAGATGAATAACTATGGCTACACCTTC. It is translated as CATSSRQMNNYGYTF.

The rearrangement joins TRBV29-1 to TRBJ2-4; 9 nucleotides line up with TRBD1. J lost 0 bases, V lost 7 bases, and 4 bases had no gene match. The CDR3 is 14 amino acids. Germline CDR1 and CDR2: SQVTM and ANQGSEA. CDR3 sequence (DNA): TGCAGCGCAACAGGGGGCCTAGCCAAAAACATTCAGTACTTC. Residues: CSATGGLAKNIQYF. Filled out from reference TRBV29-1 and TRBJ2-4, the complete variable domain reads SAVISQKPSRDICQRGTSLTIQCQVDSQVTMMFWYRQQPGQSLTLIATANQGSEATYESGFVIDKFPISRPNLTFSTLTVSNMSPEDSSIYLCSATGGLAKNIQYFGAGTRLSVL.

This clone appeared a few times. The V and J genes are TRBV4-1 and TRBJ2-5, with TRBD1 identical over 10 bases. The ends lost 4 bases at V and 3 bases at J; junction bases unmatched: 8. There are 16 residues in the CDR3. Germline V gives CDR1 MGHRA, CDR2 YSYEKL. As DNA, the CDR3 is TGCGCCAGCAGCCGCCTATGGGGACAGGGGAAAGAGACCCAGTACTTC. Translating it yields CASSRLWGQGKETQYF.

The chain has TRBV7-2 and TRBJ2-5; a possible D gene is TRBD1 (7 bases). V gave up 0 bases and J gave up 6 bases, with 14 bases separating them. Germline CDR1 reads SGHTA; CDR2 reads FQGNSA. The CDR3 extends over 15 amino acids. As DNA, the CDR3 is TGTGCCAGCAGCTTAGCGGCTCAGGGGGGTAAGACCCAGTACTTC. It translates to CASSLAAQGGKTQYF.

The chain carries TRBV19 and TRBJ2-6, with 9 positions matching TRBD1. The CDR3 contains 17 residues. Germline V gene sequence: CDR1 LNHDA, CDR2 SQIVND (reference sequence). The V and J ends lost 6 bases and 0 bases, in that order; junction bases with no gene match: 6. The CDR3 region has the DNA TGTGCCAGTAGGGAACAGGGGGCCAGCTCTGGGGCCAACGTCCTGACTTTC. As protein: CASREQGASSGANVLTF.

This clone came up a few times. V and J are TRBV19 and TRBJ2-6; 9 nucleotides line up with TRBD2. The CDR3 has 16 amino acids. Germline V lookup: CDR1 LNHDA, CDR2 SQIVND (reference sequence). V lost 6 bases and J lost 0; bases outside the gene matches: 3. CDR3 protein: CASRPSGVSGANVLTF. CDR3 DNA: TGTGCCAGTAGACCTAGCGGGGTCTCTGGGGCCAACGTCCTGACTTTC.

The chain joins TRBV7-9 to TRBJ1-6; 8 positions agree with TRBD1. V was pared by 4 bases and J by 8 bases, with 13 bases of the junction left unmatched. The CDR3 is made up of 17 amino acids. Germline lookup yields CDR1 SEHNR and CDR2 FQNEAQ (reference sequence). DNA for the CDR3: TGTGCCAGCAGCTCTATTTTCCGGACAGGGCAGGATTCACCCCTCCACTTT. It codes for CASSSIFRTGQDSPLHF.

The rearrangement links TRBV5-1 to TRBJ2-2; D may be TRBD1 (6 bases). This CDR3 is built from 14 residues. Germline V lookup: CDR1 SGHRS, CDR2 YFSETQ. V lost 4 bases to trimming and J lost 7 bases, with 14 bases between them. The CDR3 DNA reads TGCGCCAGCAGCACCGGGACAAGTAACGGGGAGCTGTTTTTT. It translates to CASSTGTSNGELFF.

The chain has TRBV15 and TRBJ2-3; D may be TRBD2 (7 bases). V was cut by 3 bases and J by 0 bases, with 16 bases left in between. This CDR3 region has 17 residues. CDR1 is LNHNV and CDR2 is YYDKDF in the germline V gene (reference sequence). CDR3 region: CATSSSGRGGSTDTQYF. The CDR3 DNA reads as TGTGCCACCAGCAGCAGCGGCAGGGGAGGGAGCACAGATACGCAGTATTTT.